This T cell receptor beta chain was recorded in a study of control samples from healthy donors and cancer patients. The CDR3 is 22 residues long. Trimming shortened V by 4 bases and J by 2 bases, and 34 bases separated the two germline ends. The germline V gene encodes CDR1 KGHSH and CDR2 LQKENI. Sequencing used immunoSEQ multiplex PCR; TCRdb keeps in-frame clones, though not all of them. The data show about 140,000 clones, with roughly nine tenths seen just once and more than 6.5% held by the top ten. The sequencing input was blood. The V and J genes are TRBV18 and TRBJ2-3, with D tentatively TRBD2 (5 bases). This TCR was recovered from a man younger than 30 in good health. The CDR3 protein is CASSLYVLTDAGGSRHTDTQYF. CDR3 nucleotide sequence: TGTGCCAGCTCACTATATGTATTGACCGACGCGGGCGGGTCCAGACACACAGATACGCAGTATTTT. Full variable domain (missing parts from reference TRBV18 and TRBJ2-3): NAGVMQNPRHLVRRRGQEARLRCSPMKGHSHVYWYRQLPEEGLKFMVYLQKENIIDESGMPKERFSAEFPKEGPSILRIQQVVRGDSAAYFCASSLYVLTDAGGSRHTDTQYFGPGTRLTVL.